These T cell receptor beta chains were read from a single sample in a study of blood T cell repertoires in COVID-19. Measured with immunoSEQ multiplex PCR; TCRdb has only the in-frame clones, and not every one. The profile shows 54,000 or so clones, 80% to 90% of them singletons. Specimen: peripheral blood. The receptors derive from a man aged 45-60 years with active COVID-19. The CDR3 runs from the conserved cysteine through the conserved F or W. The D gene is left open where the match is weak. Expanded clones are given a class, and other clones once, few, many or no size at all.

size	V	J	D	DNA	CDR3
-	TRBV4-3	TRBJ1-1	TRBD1	TGCGCCAGCAGCCAAGATCGGGGAAGGGGGCGCCCCCAGGGAGCCAACACTGAAGCTTTCTTT	CASSQDRGRGRPQGANTEAFF
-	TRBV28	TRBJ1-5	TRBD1	TGTGCCAGCAGTTTATACAGGGGTATTAGGAATCAGCCCCAGCATTTT	CASSLYRGIRNQPQHF
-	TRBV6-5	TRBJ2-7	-	TGTGCCAGCAGTTACGGCGACAGCGCCTACGAGCAGTACTTC	CASSYGDSAYEQYF
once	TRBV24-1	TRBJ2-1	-	TGTGCCACCAGTTCCGACAGATGGCGCAATGAGCAGTTCTTC	CATSSDRWRNEQFF
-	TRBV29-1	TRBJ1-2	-	TGCAGCGTTGTTATCGCAGGGCACTATGGCTACACCTTC	CSVVIAGHYGYTF
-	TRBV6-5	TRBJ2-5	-	TGTGCCAGCAGTTACTCGCAGGGTTTGAGGGAGACCCAGTACTTC	CASSYSQGLRETQYF
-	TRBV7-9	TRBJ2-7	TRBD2	TGTGCCAGCAGCCCCCTTCCGGGGGGCTACGAGCAGTACTTC	CASSPLPGGYEQYF
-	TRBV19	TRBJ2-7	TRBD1	TGTGCCAGTAGTATGGGACAGGGGGCGGTATCCGAGCAGTACTTC	CASSMGQGAVSEQYF
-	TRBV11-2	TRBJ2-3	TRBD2	TGTGCCAGCAGCTTAGATCTAGCGGCTACGCAGTATTTT	CASSLDLAATQYF
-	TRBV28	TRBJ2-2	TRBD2	TGTGCCAGCAGTTTGGCTAGCGGGACAGCCGGGGAGCTGTTTTTT	CASSLASGTAGELFF
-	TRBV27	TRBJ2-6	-	TGTGCCAGCAGTCTCAGCTCTGGGGCCAACGTCCTGACTTTC	CASSLSSGANVLTF
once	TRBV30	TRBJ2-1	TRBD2	TGTGCCTGGAGTGTACGGGTCGCTAGCGGGTACTACAATGAGCAGTTCTTC	CAWSVRVASGYYNEQFF
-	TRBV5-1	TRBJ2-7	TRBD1	TGCGCCAGCAGCGACAGGACAGGGGGGAATAAGGAGCAGTACTTC	CASSDRTGGNKEQYF
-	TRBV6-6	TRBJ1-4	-	TGTGCCAGCAGTTCGGCCAGCGGGGCGACTAATGAAAAACTGTTTTTT	CASSSASGATNEKLFF
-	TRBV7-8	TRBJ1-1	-	TGTGCCAGCAGGGTTGGACAGATCACTGAAGCTTTCTTT	CASRVGQITEAFF
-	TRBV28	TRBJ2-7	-	TGTGCCAGCAGTTTATATACGGGACAATATTTCGAGCAGTACTTC	CASSLYTGQYFEQYF
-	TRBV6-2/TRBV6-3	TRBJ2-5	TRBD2	TGTGCCAGCAGTTACCCCACAGGTGCTAGCGGCCAAGAGACCCAGTACTTC	CASSYPTGASGQETQYF
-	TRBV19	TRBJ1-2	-	TGTGCCAGTAGGCCCGGGGGGCGTAAGTATGGCTACACCTTC	CASRPGGRKYGYTF
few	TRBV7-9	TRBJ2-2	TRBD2	TGTGCCAGCAGCTTAGAGGGAGGGACCGCCGGGGAGCTGTTTTTT	CASSLEGGTAGELFF
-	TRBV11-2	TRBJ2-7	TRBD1	TGTGCCAGCAGCGGACTGGACAGGGATATCAACGAGCAGTACTTC	CASSGLDRDINEQYF
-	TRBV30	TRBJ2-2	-	TGTGCCTGGAGACAGGCCGGGGAGCTGTTTTTT	CAWRQAGELFF
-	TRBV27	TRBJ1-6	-	TGTGCCAGCAGTTTAGAGAGACAGATGAATTCACCCCTCCACTTT	CASSLERQMNSPLHF